This T cell receptor beta chain was captured by sequencing in a study of blood T cell repertoires in COVID-19. Clones were read by immunoSEQ multiplex PCR, and TCRdb kept only the in-frame ones, dropping some. The data contain just over 35,000 clones, 75% to 90% of them singletons. This CDR3 region has 13 residues. The ends were cut back, 9 bases at V and 2 bases at J, with 14 bases in the middle. Germline loops: CDR1 SGHRS, CDR2 YFSETQ. The clonotype originates from a man aged 60 to 69 with acute or convalescent COVID-19. Sequences were obtained from peripheral blood. The chain links TRBV5-1 to TRBJ1-2; D call uncertain. The CDR3 is CATSPHGNYGYTF. DNA of the CDR3: TGCGCCACCTCACCCCACGGGAACTATGGCTACACCTTC.